Presented here are 18 T cell receptor beta chains from one specimen sequenced in a study of CD8+ T cells in alopecia areata. Noted treatment: oral pan-JAK inhibitor, 5-10 mg twice daily. RNA was extracted and reverse transcribed into cDNA as the sequencing template. TCRdb keeps only in-frame clones here, not all; method: immunoSEQ multiplex PCR. In the table there are roughly 120,000 clones, more than 40% of which are singletons. Specimen: CD4+ T cells sorted from blood, collected at week 4, from a patient treated with tofacitinib. These receptors were taken from a human donor with alopecia areata.

In nucleotides, the CDR3 is TGTGCCTGGAGTAGGGTTGCGAACACTGAAGCTTTCTTT. Translated, it gives CAWSRVANTEAFF. The chain carries TRBV30 and TRBJ1-1; unclear D gene. Germline lookup yields CDR1 GTSNPN and CDR2 SVGIG (reference sequence). This CDR3 comprises 13 residues. The germline V and J ends were trimmed by 2 bases and 1 base, with 8 bases remaining between them.

The genes are TRBV11-2 and TRBJ1-1; D call uncertain. CDR1 is SGHAT and CDR2 is FQNNGV in the germline V gene. The V end lost 2 bases, the J end lost 2 bases, and 12 bases lay between the germline ends. The CDR3 contains 15 residues. DNA for the CDR3: TGTGCCAGCAGCTTACAACCAGGCCAAAACACTGAAGCTTTCTTT. It translates to CASSLQPGQNTEAFF.

The chain employs TRBV30 and TRBJ1-2; no reliable D call. The CDR3 totals 11 residues. Germline V CDR1 and CDR2: GTSNPN, SVGIG (reference sequence). The V and J ends lost 2 bases and 4 bases respectively, with 5 bases between them. CDR3 sequence: CAWSRVYGYTF. The DNA for the CDR3 is TGTGCCTGGAGTAGGGTCTATGGCTACACCTTC.

The gene calls are TRBV9 and TRBJ1-2; 8 bases match TRBD1. Germline lookup yields CDR1 SGDLS and CDR2 YYNGEE. The V gene end was trimmed by 0 bases and the J gene end by 8 bases; junction bases not matched to a gene: 9. The CDR3 is 15 amino acids. Written as DNA, the CDR3 is TGTGCCAGCAGCGTAGATCCCCAGGGGGCGGAGGGCTACACCTTC. Translating gives CASSVDPQGAEGYTF.

The J gene is TRBJ1-6, the V gene TRBV30; 7 bases are shared with TRBD1. From germline, CDR1 is GTSNPN and CDR2 SVGIG (reference sequence). V trimming: 3 bases; J trimming: 10 bases; junction bases outside the gene matches: 18. This CDR3 is 17 amino acids long. The CDR3 nucleotides are TGTGCCTGGAGGAAATACGGACAGGCGGTCGGGGTATCACCCCTCCACTTT. This gives the protein CAWRKYGQAVGVSPLHF.

This clone has a handful of counts. This rearrangement joins TRBV29-1 to TRBJ2-7; D might be TRBD2 (7 bases). This CDR3 contains 15 residues. Germline V gives CDR1 SQVTM, CDR2 ANQGSEA. The V and J ends lost 1 base and 0 bases respectively, with 13 bases between them. CDR3 bases: TGCAGCGTTGAAGGGGTCGGGGGGCCCTCCTACGAGCAGTACTTC. It codes for CSVEGVGGPSYEQYF.

This rearrangement joins TRBV5-1 to TRBJ2-1, with 7 nucleotides matching TRBD1. The V gene's germline CDR1 is SGHRS and CDR2 YFSETQ. The CDR3 is made up of 14 amino acids. V shed 4 bases, J shed 2 bases, and the junction held 3 bases outside the gene matches. The CDR3, as DNA: TGCGCCAGCAGCCCCGGACAGGCCTACAATGAGCAGTTCTTC. Residues: CASSPGQAYNEQFF.

Worth noting for this clone: This CDR3 is also generated by other DNA sequences in the sample. The chain links TRBV4-2 to TRBJ1-2; 9 positions agree with TRBD1. The CDR3 has 14 residues. Germline CDR1 and CDR2: LGHNA and YNFKEQ. With 0 bases clipped from V and 5 bases from J, the junction kept 1 base outside the gene matches. DNA for the CDR3: TGTGCCAGCAGCCAAGATGGGACAGGGTATGGCTACACCTTC. Translated: CASSQDGTGYGYTF.

This clone was found a few times. The rearrangement links TRBV7-3 to TRBJ1-4, with a possible D match to TRBD1 (5 bases). The CDR3 runs to 15 residues. V lost 5 bases and J 7 bases, leaving 17 bases between the germline ends. Germline lookup yields CDR1 SGHTA and CDR2 FQGTGA. The CDR3 DNA is TGTGCCAGCAGCCAAACCGGGACTTGGGCTGAAAAACTGTTTTTT. Amino acids: CASSQTGTWAEKLFF.

The J gene is TRBJ2-7, the V gene TRBV29-1; 12 bases fit TRBD2. The CDR3 has 13 amino acids. Germline V lookup: CDR1 SQVTM, CDR2 ANQGSEA. Trimming took 7 bases from V and 4 from J; bases not matched to a gene: 5. CDR3 DNA: TGCAGCGCAGGGGGACTAGCGGGTTACGAGCAGTACTTC. Translating it yields CSAGGLAGYEQYF.

The rearrangement links TRBV9 to TRBJ2-7; D might be TRBD1 or TRBD2, each matching 5 bases. There are 14 residues in the CDR3. Looked up from germline, CDR1 is SGDLS and CDR2 is YYNGEE. Trimming took off 3 bases at V and 5 bases at J, with 15 bases between the two ends. CDR3 coding DNA: TGTGCCAGCAGCGGAGGGAAGGGGAGCGACGAGCAGTACTTC. Translating it yields CASSGGKGSDEQYF. Looking up the rest from reference TRBV9 and TRBJ2-7 gives the full variable domain: DSGVTQTPKHLITATGQRVTLRCSPRSGDLSVYWYQQSLDQGLQFLIQYYNGEERAKGNILERFSAQQFPDLHSELNLSSLELGDSALYFCASSGGKGSDEQYFGPGTRLTVT.

The chain couples TRBV7-8 to TRBJ2-7; a weak D match, TRBD2 (6 bases). There are 16 residues in the CDR3. The V gene lost 2 bases and the J gene lost 0 bases, with 14 bases spanning the gap. The germline CDR1 and CDR2 sequences are SGHVS and FQNEAQ. CDR3 in amino acids: CASSLIGTRSSYEQYF. The CDR3 DNA is TGTGCCAGCAGCTTAATCGGGACTCGAAGCTCCTACGAGCAGTACTTC. Full variable domain (missing parts from reference TRBV7-8 and TRBJ2-7): GAGVSQSPRYKVAKRGQDVALRCDPISGHVSLFWYQQALGQGPEFLTYFQNEAQLDKSGLPSDRFFAERPEGSVSTLKIQRTQQEDSAVYLCASSLIGTRSSYEQYFGPGTRLTVT.

There are a few counts of this clone. The CDR3 protein is CATSRDDRYTGELFF. The CDR3 bases are TGTGCCACCAGCAGAGATGACAGATACACCGGGGAGCTGTTTTTT. V usage is TRBV15 and J usage is TRBJ2-2; D is perhaps TRBD1 (5 bases). The V gene's germline CDR1 is LNHNV and CDR2 YYDKDF (reference sequence). Trimming removed 0 bases at V and 3 bases at J, with 8 bases between. This CDR3 region has 15 residues.

The CDR3 DNA reads TGTGCCAGCAGCGTACAGGGGGCTTCTGGCTACACCTTC. This encodes CASSVQGASGYTF. The chain uses TRBV9 and TRBJ1-2, with 8 bases matching TRBD1. The CDR3 has 13 amino acids. Germline CDR1 reads SGDLS; CDR2 reads YYNGEE. Losses at the gene ends were 1 base for V and 7 bases for J; bases not matched to a gene: 3.

This clone was detected a few times. The chain uses TRBV5-4 and TRBJ2-5; 7 nucleotides align to TRBD2. The trim removed 1 base at V and 3 bases at J, leaving 9 bases unmatched. Germline CDR1 and CDR2: SGHNT and YYREEE (reference sequence). The CDR3 contains 16 residues. CDR3 protein: CASSLSAAGLEETQYF. In DNA, the CDR3 is TGTGCCAGCAGCTTGTCGGCAGCAGGACTAGAAGAGACCCAGTACTTC.

This sequence joins TRBV5-1 and TRBJ2-6, with D perhaps TRBD2 (5 bases). Trimming stripped 0 bases from V and 0 bases from J, with 16 bases between. Looked up from germline, CDR1 is SGHRS and CDR2 is YFSETQ. The CDR3 covers 19 residues. CDR3 nucleotides: TGCGCCAGCAGCTTGGACGGGGTTTCAGGTTCCTCTGGGGCCAACGTCCTGACTTTC. This gives the protein CASSLDGVSGSSGANVLTF. The full variable domain, rest sourced from reference TRBV5-1 and TRBJ2-6, is KAGVTQTPRYLIKTRGQQVTLSCSPISGHRSVSWYQQTPGQGLQFLFEYFSETQRNKGNFPGRFSGRQFSNSRSEMNVSTLELGDSALYLCASSLDGVSGSSGANVLTFGAGSRLTVL.

The chain is built from TRBV29-1 and TRBJ1-1; D is possibly TRBD1 (5 bases). V dropped 5 bases and J dropped 1 base, with 11 bases sitting between them. Looked up from germline, CDR1 is SQVTM and CDR2 is ANQGSEA. The CDR3 extends over 13 amino acids. The CDR3 is CSVSGTANTEAFF. Here the CDR3 DNA reads TGCAGCGTTTCCGGGACCGCGAACACTGAAGCTTTCTTT.

This chain links TRBV30 with TRBJ1-5, with TRBD1 identical over 7 bases. The CDR3 is 14 amino acids. Germline trimming cut 2 bases from V and 0 bases from J; bases unmatched to any gene: 1. CDR1 is GTSNPN, CDR2 SVGIG, per germline (reference sequence). The CDR3 is CAWSTGDSNQPQHF. The CDR3 bases are TGTGCCTGGAGTACAGGGGATAGCAATCAGCCCCAGCATTTT.